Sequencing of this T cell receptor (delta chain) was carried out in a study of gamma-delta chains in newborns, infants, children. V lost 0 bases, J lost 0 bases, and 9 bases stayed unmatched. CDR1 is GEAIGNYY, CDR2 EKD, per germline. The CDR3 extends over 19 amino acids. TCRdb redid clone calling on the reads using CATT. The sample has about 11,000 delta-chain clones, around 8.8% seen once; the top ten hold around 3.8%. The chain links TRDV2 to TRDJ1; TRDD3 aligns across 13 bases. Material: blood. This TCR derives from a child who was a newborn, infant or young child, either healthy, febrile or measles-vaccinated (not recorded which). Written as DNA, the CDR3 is TGTGCCTGTGACACCGTAGTACTGGGGGATACGCTGTACACCGATAAACTCATCTTT. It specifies CACDTVVLGDTLYTDKLIF.